Described below is a single T cell receptor (beta chain) sequence and its context. Germline V lookup: CDR1 SGHKS, CDR2 YYEKEE (reference sequence). V gave up 4 bases and J gave up 0 bases; unmatched junction bases: 7. The CDR3 sequence is 17 residues long. The data were obtained in a study of regulatory T cells in long-lasting Graves disease. Indicated time point: newly diagnosed GD, antithyroid drugs for less than 3 months. RNA from PBMCs was the source of the TCR library. Investigators report Graves' disease was diagnosed under American Thyroid Association guidelines. TCR beta libraries were built with iRepertoire HTBI primers and Arm-PCR of CDR3 regions. TCRdb processed the multiplex PCR reads anew with MiXCR; each CDR3 protein has one entry. Among approximately 470,000 distinct CDR3 sequences, around 15% were seen once, and the ten largest hold approximately 12%. This same sample was also taken into another study, of T cells in Graves' hyperthyroidism and ophthalmopathy.

This receptor was identified in a man aged 40-49 years with Graves disease. V gene TRBV5-5 combines with J gene TRBJ2-4, with 10 nucleotides matching TRBD2. The sequencing here drew on peripheral blood mononuclear cells (PBMCs), taken at new diagnosis, from a patient treated with antithyroid drugs. The CDR3 reads CASSTRAGGVAKNIQYF. The CDR3 bases are TGTGCCAGCAGCACGCGAGCGGGAGGGGTAGCCAAAAACATTCAGTACTTC.